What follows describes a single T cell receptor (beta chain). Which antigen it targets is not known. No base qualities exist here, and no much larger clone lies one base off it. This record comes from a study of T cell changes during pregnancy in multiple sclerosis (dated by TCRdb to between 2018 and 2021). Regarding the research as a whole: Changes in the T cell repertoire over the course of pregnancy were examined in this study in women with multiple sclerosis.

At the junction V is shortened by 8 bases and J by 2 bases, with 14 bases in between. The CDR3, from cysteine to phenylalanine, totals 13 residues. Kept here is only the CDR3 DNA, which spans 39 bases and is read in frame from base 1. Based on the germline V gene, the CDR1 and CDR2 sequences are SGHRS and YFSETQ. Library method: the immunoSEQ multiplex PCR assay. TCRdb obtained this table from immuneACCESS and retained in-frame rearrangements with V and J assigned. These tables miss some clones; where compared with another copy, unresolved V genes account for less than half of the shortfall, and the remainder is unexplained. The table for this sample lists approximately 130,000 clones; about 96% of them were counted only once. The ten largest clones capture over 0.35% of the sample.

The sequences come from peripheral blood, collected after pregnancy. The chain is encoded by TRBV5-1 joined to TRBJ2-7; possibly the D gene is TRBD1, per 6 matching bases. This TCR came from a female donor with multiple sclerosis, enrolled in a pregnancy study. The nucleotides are TGCGCCAGTAGTACCGGGACACCCTACGAGCAGTACTTC. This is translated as CASSTGTPYEQYF.